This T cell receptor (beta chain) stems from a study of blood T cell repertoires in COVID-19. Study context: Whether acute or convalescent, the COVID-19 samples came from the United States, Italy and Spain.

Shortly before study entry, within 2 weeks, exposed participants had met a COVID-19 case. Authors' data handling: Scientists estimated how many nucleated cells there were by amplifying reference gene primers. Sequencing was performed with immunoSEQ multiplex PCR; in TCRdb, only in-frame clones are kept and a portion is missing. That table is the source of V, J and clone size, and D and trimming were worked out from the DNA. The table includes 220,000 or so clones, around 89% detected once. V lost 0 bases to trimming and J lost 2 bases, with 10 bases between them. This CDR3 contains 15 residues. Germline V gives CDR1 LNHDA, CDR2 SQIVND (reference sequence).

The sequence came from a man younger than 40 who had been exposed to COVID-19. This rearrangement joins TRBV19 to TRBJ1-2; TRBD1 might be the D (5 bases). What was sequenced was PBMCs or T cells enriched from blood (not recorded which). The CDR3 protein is CASSIDWSGNYGYTF. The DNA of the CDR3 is TGTGCCAGTAGTATAGATTGGTCAGGGAACTATGGCTACACCTTC.